The 15 T cell receptor beta chains reported below all come from one sample, sequenced in a study of T-cell reconstitution after alpha-beta-depleted transplantation in children. Using unique molecular identifiers, the investigators prepared the TCRbeta library. TCRdb reprocessed the PCR reads with MiXCR, giving one entry per CDR3 protein. Of roughly 100,000 distinct CDR3 sequences listed, roughly 6% are singletons. The input for sequencing was PBMCs, mostly from graft donor cells, taken 60 days after TCRalphabeta/CD19-depleted stem cell transplant. The origin of the receptors is a female patient between 2 and 15 years old who had a stem cell transplant for Fanconi anemia, so the T cells may come from the graft donor.

Only a few counts were recorded for this clonotype. The rearrangement uses TRBV12-3 or TRBV12-4 and TRBJ2-2; tentatively, D is TRBD1 or TRBD2 (5 bases each). This CDR3 region has 15 residues. Between the trimmed V and J ends, which lost 2 bases and 5 bases, there was a span of 12 bases. The CDR3 DNA reads TGTGCCAGCAGTTTATGGGGGAGTCTTACCGGGGAGCTGTTTTTT. It is translated as CASSLWGSLTGELFF.

There are many counts of this clonotype. The CDR3 nucleotides read TGCGCCAGCAGCCCGGAAAGACAGGTTAGGGACAATGAGCAGTTCTTC. Encoded protein: CASSPERQVRDNEQFF. The chain is built from TRBV5-1 and TRBJ2-1; TRBD1 is a possible D gene (6 bases). In germline, CDR1 is SGHRS, CDR2 YFSETQ. V lost 4 bases, J lost 5 bases, and 19 bases lay in between. The CDR3 spans 16 residues. The whole variable domain, filled in from reference TRBV5-1 and TRBJ2-1, reads KAGVTQTPRYLIKTRGQQVTLSCSPISGHRSVSWYQQTPGQGLQFLFEYFSETQRNKGNFPGRFSGRQFSNSRSEMNVSTLELGDSALYLCASSPERQVRDNEQFFGPGTRLTVL.

The rearrangement joins TRBV2 to TRBJ1-5; D not resolved. The CDR3 has 13 amino acids. V lost 6 bases and J 6 bases, leaving 12 bases between the germline ends. CDR1 and CDR2 from the germline V gene are SNHLY and FYNNEI. Here the CDR3 reads CASRERESQPQHF. The CDR3 DNA follows: TGTGCCAGCAGGGAGAGGGAAAGTCAGCCCCAGCATTTT.

The rearrangement joins TRBV11-2 to TRBJ2-5, with D perhaps matching TRBD2 (5 bases). The CDR3 length is 16 residues. Germline CDR1 SGHAT, CDR2 FQNNGV. Trimming stripped 1 base from V and 4 bases from J, with 16 bases between. The chain's CDR3 is CASSLGVASRGETQYF. CDR3 DNA sequence: TGTGCCAGCAGCTTAGGCGTGGCTAGCCGGGGAGAGACCCAGTACTTC. Complete variable domain (other parts from reference TRBV11-2 and TRBJ2-5): EAGVAQSPRYKIIEKRQSVAFWCNPISGHATLYWYQQILGQGPKLLIQFQNNGVVDDSQLPKDRFSAERLKGVDSTLKIQPAKLEDSAVYLCASSLGVASRGETQYFGPGTRLLVL.

The sample holds many counts of this clonotype. This chain uses TRBV7-6 with TRBJ2-1; tentatively, D is TRBD1 or TRBD2 (6 bases each). Germline V gene data show CDR1 as SGHVS and CDR2 as FNYEAQ. V lost 0 bases and J 7 bases, leaving 13 bases between the germline ends. The CDR3 has 15 amino acids. CDR3 protein: CASSLAGAGRNEQFF. Here the CDR3 DNA reads TGTGCCAGCAGCTTAGCGGGGGCGGGGCGGAATGAGCAGTTCTTC.

CDR3 protein: CASSLFSGTLTDTQYF. The CDR3 nucleotides are TGCGCCAGCAGCTTGTTCTCCGGGACTCTCACAGATACGCAGTATTTT. The chain links TRBV5-1 to TRBJ2-3; maybe TRBD2 (6 bases). Between the trimmed V and J ends, which lost 1 base and 2 bases, there was a span of 14 bases. CDR1 and CDR2 from the germline V gene are SGHRS and YFSETQ. CDR3 size: 16 residues.

The J gene is TRBJ2-5, the V gene TRBV12-3 or TRBV12-4; 8 positions match TRBD2. V shed 6 bases, J shed 1 base, and the junction held 10 bases outside the gene matches. CDR3 length equals 16 residues. CDR3 sequence (DNA): TGTGCCAGCAGCCCCCTTCGGGCGGGGGGCCAAGAGACCCAGTACTTC. Translating it yields CASSPLRAGGQETQYF.

The rearrangement uses TRBV12-3 or TRBV12-4 and TRBJ2-7, with 7 bases fitting TRBD2. Trimming removed 10 bases from V and 4 bases from J; junction bases left unmatched: 10. The CDR3 spans 13 residues. This CDR3 is CAIRRGGQYEQYF. The CDR3 nucleotides read TGTGCCATCCGACGGGGAGGGCAATACGAGCAGTACTTC.

V and J are TRBV20-1 and TRBJ2-1; 7 nucleotides match TRBD2. The junction had 10 bases not matched to a gene; V was cut back by 1 base and J by 10 bases. CDR3 length: 14 residues. Germline lookup yields CDR1 DFQATT and CDR2 SNEGSKA (reference sequence). The chain's CDR3 is CSARVRVAGWEQFF. The CDR3 DNA follows: TGCAGTGCTAGAGTAAGGGTAGCGGGTTGGGAGCAGTTCTTC.

This clonotype was detected once. Given a much more abundant clone one base away, this may be a read error. The rearrangement joins TRBV27 to TRBJ1-3; unclear D gene. Germline V CDR1 and CDR2: MNHEY, SMNVEV (reference sequence). The CDR3 length is 17 residues. The CDR3 reads CTSSLSTGTENGNTIYF. CDR3 DNA: TGTACCAGCAGTTTATCTACGGGAACCGAGAATGGAAACACCATATATTTT.

This clonotype was found many times. This chain joins TRBV5-1 and TRBJ1-1, with D perhaps TRBD1 (6 bases). Trimming stripped 2 bases from V and 7 bases from J, with 18 bases between. The CDR3 is 15 residues long. Germline loops: CDR1 SGHRS, CDR2 YFSETQ. This chain's CDR3 is CASSLPTGSVVEAFF. DNA of the CDR3: TGCGCCAGCAGCTTACCTACAGGGTCCGTCGTTGAAGCTTTCTTT.

In its sample, this clonotype was seen a few times. This chain uses TRBV18 with TRBJ2-7; D uncertain. V lost 3 bases and J lost 0, with 12 bases in between. CDR3 length: 15 amino acids. Per the germline V gene, CDR1 is KGHSH and CDR2 is LQKENI. CDR3 sequence reads: CASSPPSASSYEQYF. The CDR3 nucleotides read TGTGCCAGCTCACCCCCCAGCGCGAGCTCCTACGAGCAGTACTTC.

This clonotype has a count of ten or more. The genes are TRBV27 and TRBJ2-7; 7 bases align to TRBD2. CDR3 size: 15 residues. Germline V gene lookup returns CDR1 MNHEY and CDR2 SMNVEV (reference sequence). V shed 5 bases and J 2 bases; nucleotides not matched to a gene: 9. The CDR3 sequence is CASSASAGSPYEQYF. The DNA of the CDR3 is TGTGCCAGCAGTGCATCAGCGGGATCCCCCTACGAGCAGTACTTC.

This clonotype was seen at least ten times. This chain joins TRBV11-1 and TRBJ1-1; D remains ambiguous. Germline V CDR1 and CDR2: SGHAT, FQDESV (reference sequence). Trimming removed 3 bases at V and 4 bases at J, with 18 bases between. The CDR3 is made up of 16 amino acids. The DNA of the CDR3 is TGTGCCAGCAGCTTTCTACTCAGGCCCCGGGGCACTGAAGCTTTCTTT. It specifies CASSFLLRPRGTEAFF. Supplemented by reference TRBV11-1 and TRBJ1-1, the full variable domain reads EAEVAQSPRYKITEKSQAVAFWCDPISGHATLYWYRQILGQGPELLVQFQDESVVDDSQLPKDRFSAERLKGVDSTLKIQPAELGDSAMYLCASSFLLRPRGTEAFFGQGTRLTVV.

This clonotype has a count of ten or more. The chain uses TRBV21-1 and TRBJ2-1. TRBV21-1 is a known pseudogene. CDR3 length: 17 residues. The CDR3 DNA sequence: TGTGCCAGCACCAAAGGTCCTGAACCTAGCTCCTACAATGAGCAGTTCTTC. Amino acid sequence: CASTKGPEPSSYNEQFF.